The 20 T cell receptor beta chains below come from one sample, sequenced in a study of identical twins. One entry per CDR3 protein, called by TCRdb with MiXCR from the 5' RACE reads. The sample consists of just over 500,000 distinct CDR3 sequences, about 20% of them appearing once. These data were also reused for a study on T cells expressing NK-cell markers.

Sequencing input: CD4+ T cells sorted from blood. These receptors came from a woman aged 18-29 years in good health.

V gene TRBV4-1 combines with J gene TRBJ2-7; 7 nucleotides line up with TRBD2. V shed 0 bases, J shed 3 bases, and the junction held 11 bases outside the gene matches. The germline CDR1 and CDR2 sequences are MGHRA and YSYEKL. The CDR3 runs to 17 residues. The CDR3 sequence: CASSQDWGLRKGYEQYF. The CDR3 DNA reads TGCGCCAGCAGCCAAGATTGGGGACTACGAAAGGGCTACGAGCAGTACTTC.

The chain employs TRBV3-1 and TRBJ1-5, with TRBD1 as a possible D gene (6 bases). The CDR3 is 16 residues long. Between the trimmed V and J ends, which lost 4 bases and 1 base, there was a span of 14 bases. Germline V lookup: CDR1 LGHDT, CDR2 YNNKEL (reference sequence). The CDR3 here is CASSLSGARSNQPQHF. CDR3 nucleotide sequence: TGTGCCAGCAGCCTCTCGGGGGCGCGAAGCAATCAGCCCCAGCATTTT.

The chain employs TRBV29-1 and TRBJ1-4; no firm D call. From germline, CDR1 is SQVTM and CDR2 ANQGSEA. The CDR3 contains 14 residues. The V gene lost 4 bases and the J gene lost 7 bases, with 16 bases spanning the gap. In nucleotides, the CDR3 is TGCAGCGTTGGCTTTGGTGGTTATGGTGAAAAACTGTTTTTT. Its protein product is CSVGFGGYGEKLFF.

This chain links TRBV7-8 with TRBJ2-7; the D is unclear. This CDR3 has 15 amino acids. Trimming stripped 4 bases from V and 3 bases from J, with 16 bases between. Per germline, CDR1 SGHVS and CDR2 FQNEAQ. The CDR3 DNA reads TGTGCCAGCAGCTCGTCCCAGACATGGAACTACGAGCAGTACTTC. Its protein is CASSSSQTWNYEQYF.

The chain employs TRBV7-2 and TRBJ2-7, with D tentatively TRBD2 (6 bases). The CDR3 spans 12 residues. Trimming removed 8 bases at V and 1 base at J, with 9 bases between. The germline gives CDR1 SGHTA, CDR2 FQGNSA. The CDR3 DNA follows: TGTGCCAGCGGAGGGTGGTCCTACGAGCAGTACTTC. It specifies CASGGWSYEQYF.

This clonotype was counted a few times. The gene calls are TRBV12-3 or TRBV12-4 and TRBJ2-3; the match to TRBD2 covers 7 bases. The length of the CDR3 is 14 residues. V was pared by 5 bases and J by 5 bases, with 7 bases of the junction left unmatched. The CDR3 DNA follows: TGTGCCAGCAGTCACTTGGGGGGGGAAGATACGCAGTATTTT. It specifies CASSHLGGEDTQYF.

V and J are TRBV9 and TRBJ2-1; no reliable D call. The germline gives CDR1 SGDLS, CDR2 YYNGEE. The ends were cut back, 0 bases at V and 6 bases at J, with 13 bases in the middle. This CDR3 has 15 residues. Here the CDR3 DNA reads TGTGCCAGCAGCGTAGCGCCATACAGTTCCAATGAGCAGTTCTTC. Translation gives CASSVAPYSSNEQFF.

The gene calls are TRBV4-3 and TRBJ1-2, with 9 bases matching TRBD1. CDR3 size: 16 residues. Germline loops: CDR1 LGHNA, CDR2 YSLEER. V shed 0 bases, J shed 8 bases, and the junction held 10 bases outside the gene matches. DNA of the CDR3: TGCGCCAGCAGCCAAGAACGGAACAGGGGGCTAAAAGGCTACACCTTC. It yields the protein CASSQERNRGLKGYTF.

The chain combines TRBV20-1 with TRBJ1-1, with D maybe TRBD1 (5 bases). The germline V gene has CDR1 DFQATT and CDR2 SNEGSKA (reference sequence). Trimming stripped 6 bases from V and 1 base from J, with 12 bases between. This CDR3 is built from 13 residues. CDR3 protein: CSAEGPENTEAFF. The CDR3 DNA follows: TGCAGTGCCGAGGGACCAGAGAACACTGAAGCTTTCTTT.

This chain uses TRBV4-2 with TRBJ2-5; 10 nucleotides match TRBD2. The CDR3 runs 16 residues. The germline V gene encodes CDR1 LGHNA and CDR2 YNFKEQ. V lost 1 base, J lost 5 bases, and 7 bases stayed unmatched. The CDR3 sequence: CASSQGSSGGRETQYF. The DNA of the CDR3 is TGTGCCAGCAGCCAAGGATCTAGCGGGGGCAGGGAGACCCAGTACTTC.

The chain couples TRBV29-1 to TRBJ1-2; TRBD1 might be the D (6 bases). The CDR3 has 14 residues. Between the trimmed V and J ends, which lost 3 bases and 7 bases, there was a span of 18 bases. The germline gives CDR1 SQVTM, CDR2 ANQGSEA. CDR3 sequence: CSVDGGASRSGYTF. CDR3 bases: TGCAGCGTTGATGGGGGGGCTAGTCGTTCTGGCTACACCTTC.

CDR3 in amino acids: CASSPAGDHEQYF. In DNA, the CDR3 is TGTGCCAGCTCACCGGCGGGAGACCACGAGCAGTACTTC. The gene calls are TRBV18 and TRBJ2-7; 7 nucleotides match TRBD2. CDR1 is KGHSH, CDR2 LQKENI, per germline. Trimming removed 3 bases from V and 5 bases from J; junction bases left unmatched: 4. The length of the CDR3 is 13 residues.

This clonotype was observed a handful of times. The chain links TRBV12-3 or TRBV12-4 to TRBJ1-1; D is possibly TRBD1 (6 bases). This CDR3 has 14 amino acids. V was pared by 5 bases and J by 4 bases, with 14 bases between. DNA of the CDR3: TGTGCCAGCAGTCCTAACAGGGAGGGCACTGAAGCTTTCTTT. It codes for CASSPNREGTEAFF.

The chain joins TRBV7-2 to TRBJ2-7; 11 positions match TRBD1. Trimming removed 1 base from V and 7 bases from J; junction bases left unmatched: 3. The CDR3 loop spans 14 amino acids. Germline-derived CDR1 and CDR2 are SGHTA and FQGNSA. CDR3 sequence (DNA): TGTGCCAGCAGCTTAGGGGACAGGGGGGGTGAGCAGTACTTC. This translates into CASSLGDRGGEQYF.

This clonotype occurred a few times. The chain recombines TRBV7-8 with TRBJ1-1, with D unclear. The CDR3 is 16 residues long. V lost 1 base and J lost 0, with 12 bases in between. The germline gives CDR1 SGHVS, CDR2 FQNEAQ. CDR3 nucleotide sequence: TGTGCCAGCAGCTTAGGTTGGGGAAGGCTGAACACTGAAGCTTTCTTT. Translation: CASSLGWGRLNTEAFF.

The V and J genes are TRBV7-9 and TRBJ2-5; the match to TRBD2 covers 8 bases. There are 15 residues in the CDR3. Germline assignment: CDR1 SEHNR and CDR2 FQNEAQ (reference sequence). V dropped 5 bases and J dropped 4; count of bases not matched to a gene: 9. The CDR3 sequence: CASSVGGAVSETQYF. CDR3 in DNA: TGTGCCAGCAGCGTCGGGGGGGCCGTTTCAGAGACCCAGTACTTC.

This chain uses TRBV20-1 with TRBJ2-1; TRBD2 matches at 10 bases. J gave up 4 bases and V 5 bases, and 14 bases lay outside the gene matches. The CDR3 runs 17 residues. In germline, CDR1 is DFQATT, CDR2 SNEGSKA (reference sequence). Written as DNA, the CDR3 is TGCAGTGCTCCGATTGGGCTAGCGGGGGTCCATTACAATGAGCAGTTCTTC. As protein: CSAPIGLAGVHYNEQFF.

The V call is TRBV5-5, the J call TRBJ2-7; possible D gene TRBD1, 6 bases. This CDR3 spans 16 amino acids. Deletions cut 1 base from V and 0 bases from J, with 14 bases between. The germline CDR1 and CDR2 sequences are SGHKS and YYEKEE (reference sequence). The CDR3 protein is CASSLYRARSSYEQYF. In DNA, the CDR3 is TGTGCCAGCAGCTTGTACAGGGCGCGAAGCTCCTACGAGCAGTACTTC. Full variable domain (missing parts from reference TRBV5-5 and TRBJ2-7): DAGVTQSPTHLIKTRGQQVTLRCSPISGHKSVSWYQQVLGQGPQFIFQYYEKEERGRGNFPDRFSARQFPNYSSELNVNALLLGDSALYLCASSLYRARSSYEQYFGPGTRLTVT.

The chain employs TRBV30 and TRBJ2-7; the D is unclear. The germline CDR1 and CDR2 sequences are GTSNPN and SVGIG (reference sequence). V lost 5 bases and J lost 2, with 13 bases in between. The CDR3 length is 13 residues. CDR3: CAWAGAEPYEQYF. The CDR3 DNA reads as TGTGCCTGGGCCGGTGCGGAACCCTACGAGCAGTACTTC.

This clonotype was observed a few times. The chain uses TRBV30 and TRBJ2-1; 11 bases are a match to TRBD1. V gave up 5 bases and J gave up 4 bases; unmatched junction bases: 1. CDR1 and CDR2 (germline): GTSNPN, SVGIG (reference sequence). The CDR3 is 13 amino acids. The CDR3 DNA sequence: TGTGCCTGGGGACAGGGGGCGTACAATGAGCAGTTCTTC. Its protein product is CAWGQGAYNEQFF.